This T cell receptor (beta chain) was recovered during a study of blood T cells in healthy people across ages. The authors isolated at least 6.5 million PBMCs per sample. In germline, CDR1 is SGHTA, CDR2 FQGNSA. The CDR3 spans 16 residues. Trimming shortened V by 3 bases and J by 8 bases, and 22 bases separated the two germline ends. General study results and limits: Roughly linear declines in TCR beta diversity per million T cells occurred with age. There was no known CMV status for donors, so expanded clonotype changes were possibly confounded.

Next came a second PCR, run for about 7 to 12 cycles, which used a sample-barcoded 5' primer along with a J-beta primer mix. Each single sample gave us at least 2.5 million CDR3-containing paired-end reads. MiXCR was run by TCRdb on the 5' RACE reads, yielding one entry per CDR3 protein. The sample consists of about 580,000 distinct CDR3 sequences, 45% to 55% of them appearing once. This clonotype turned up a few times. What it binds is not known. The chain joins TRBV7-2 to TRBJ1-2; D call uncertain. The TCR sequence derives from a man older than 75 in good health. Sequenced material: blood. The CDR3 bases are TGTGCCAGCAGCTTGACCACGGAAAAAAACCGGCGAGGCTACACCTTC. Protein: CASSLTTEKNRRGYTF.